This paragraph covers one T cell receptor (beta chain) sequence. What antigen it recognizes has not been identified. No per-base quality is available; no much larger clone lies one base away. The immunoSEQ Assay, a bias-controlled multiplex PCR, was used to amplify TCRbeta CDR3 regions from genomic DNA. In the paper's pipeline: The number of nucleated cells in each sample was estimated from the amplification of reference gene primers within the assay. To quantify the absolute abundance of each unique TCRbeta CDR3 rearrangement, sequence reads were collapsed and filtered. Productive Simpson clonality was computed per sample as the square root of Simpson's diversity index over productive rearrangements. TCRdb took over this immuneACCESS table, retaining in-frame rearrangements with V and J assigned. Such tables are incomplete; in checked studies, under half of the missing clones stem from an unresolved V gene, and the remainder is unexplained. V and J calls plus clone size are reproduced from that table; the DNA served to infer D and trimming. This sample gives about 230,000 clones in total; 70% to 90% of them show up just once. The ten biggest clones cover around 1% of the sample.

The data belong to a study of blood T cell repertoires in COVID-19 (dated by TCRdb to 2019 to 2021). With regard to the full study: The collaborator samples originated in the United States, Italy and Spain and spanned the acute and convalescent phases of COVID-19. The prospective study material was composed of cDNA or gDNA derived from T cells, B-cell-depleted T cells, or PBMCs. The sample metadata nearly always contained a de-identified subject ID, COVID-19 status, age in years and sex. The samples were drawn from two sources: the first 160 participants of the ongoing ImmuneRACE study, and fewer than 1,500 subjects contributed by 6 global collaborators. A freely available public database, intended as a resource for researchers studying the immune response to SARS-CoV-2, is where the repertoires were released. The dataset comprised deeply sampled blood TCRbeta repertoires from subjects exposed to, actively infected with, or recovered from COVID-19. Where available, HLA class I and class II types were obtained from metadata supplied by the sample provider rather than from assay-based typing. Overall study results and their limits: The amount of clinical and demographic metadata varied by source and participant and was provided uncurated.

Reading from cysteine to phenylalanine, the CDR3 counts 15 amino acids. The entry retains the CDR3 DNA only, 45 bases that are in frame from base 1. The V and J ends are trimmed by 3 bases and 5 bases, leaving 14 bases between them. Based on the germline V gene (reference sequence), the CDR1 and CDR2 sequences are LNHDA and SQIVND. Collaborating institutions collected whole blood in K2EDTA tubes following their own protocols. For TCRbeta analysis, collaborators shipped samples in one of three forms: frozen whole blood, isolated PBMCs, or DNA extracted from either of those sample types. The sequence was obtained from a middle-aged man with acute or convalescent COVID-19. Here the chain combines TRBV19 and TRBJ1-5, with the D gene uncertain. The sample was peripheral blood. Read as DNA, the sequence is TGTGCCAGTAGTATCACTCGGGTGCGCGATCAGCCCCAGCATTTT. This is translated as CASSITRVRDQPQHF.